This T cell receptor delta chain was captured by sequencing in a study of human gamma delta and Vdelta1 T cells. Study-wide findings and caveats: Delta One T cells were reportedly polyclonal and broadly cytotoxic against acute myeloid leukemia.

On this clone: The antigen remains undetermined.

TCRdb reanalyzed the PCR reads using CATT. The sample holds about 6,500 delta-chain clones, approximately 36% seen once. V trimming: 0 bases; J trimming: 0 bases; junction bases outside the gene matches: 18. This CDR3 contains 21 residues. Per the germline V gene, CDR1 is TSWWSYY and CDR2 is QGS. The sample was Vdelta1 gamma-delta T cells from blood grown in culture (DOT cells). This TCR came from a human donor in good health. The chain couples TRDV1 to TRDJ1; 8 bases are a match to TRDD3. The CDR3 reads CALGELGLQGILPKYTDKLIF. CDR3 nucleotides: TGTGCTCTTGGGGAACTAGGACTACAGGGGATACTACCTAAGTACACCGATAAACTCATCTTT.